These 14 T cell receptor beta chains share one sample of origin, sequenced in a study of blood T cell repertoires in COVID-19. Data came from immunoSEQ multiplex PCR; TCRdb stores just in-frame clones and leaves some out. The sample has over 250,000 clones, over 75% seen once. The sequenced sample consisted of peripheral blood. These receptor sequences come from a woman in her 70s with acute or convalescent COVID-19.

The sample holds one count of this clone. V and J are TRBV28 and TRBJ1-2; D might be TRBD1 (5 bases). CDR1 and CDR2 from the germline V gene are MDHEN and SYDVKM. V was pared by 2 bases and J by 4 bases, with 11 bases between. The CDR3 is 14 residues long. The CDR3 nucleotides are TGTGCCAGCAGTTTAGGCCAGGGAAGCTATGGCTACACCTTC. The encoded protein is CASSLGQGSYGYTF.

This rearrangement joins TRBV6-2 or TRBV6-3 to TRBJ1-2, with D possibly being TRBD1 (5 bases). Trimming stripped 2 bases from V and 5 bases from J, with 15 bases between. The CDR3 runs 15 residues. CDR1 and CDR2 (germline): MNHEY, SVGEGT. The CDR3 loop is CASSYSRGSPYGYTF. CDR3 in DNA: TGTGCCAGCAGTTACAGTCGGGGGTCCCCGTATGGCTACACCTTC.

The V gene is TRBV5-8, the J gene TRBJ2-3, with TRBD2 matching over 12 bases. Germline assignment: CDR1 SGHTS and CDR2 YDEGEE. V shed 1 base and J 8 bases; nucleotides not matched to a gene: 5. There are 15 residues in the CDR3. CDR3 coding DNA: TGTGCCAGCAGCTTGCAGACTAGCGGGGGTGGTACGCAGTATTTT. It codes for CASSLQTSGGGTQYF.

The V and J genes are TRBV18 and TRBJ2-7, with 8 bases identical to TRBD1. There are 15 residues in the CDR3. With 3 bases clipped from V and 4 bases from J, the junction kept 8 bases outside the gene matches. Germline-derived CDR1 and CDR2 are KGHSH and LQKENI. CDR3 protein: CASSPDGQGRYEQYF. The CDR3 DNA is TGTGCCAGCTCACCGGATGGACAGGGTCGGTACGAGCAGTACTTC.

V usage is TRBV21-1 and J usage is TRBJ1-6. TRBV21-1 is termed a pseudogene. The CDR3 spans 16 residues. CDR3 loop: CASSHRGDNYNSPLHF. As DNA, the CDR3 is TGTGCCAGCAGCCACCGGGGGGACAACTATAATTCACCCCTCCACTTT.

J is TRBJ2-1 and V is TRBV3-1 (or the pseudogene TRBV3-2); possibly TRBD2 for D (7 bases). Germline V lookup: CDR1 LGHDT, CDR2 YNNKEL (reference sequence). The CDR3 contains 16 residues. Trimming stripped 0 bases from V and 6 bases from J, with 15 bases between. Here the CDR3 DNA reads TGTGCCAGCAGCCAAGAGGGAGGGGGACGCATCAATGAGCAGTTCTTC. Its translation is CASSQEGGGRINEQFF.

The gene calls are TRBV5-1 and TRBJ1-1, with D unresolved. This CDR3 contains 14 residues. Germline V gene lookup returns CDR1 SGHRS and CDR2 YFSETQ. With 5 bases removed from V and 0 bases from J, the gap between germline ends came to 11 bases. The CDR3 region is CASRQSRMNTEAFF. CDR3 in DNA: TGCGCCAGCAGACAGTCAAGGATGAACACTGAAGCTTTCTTT.

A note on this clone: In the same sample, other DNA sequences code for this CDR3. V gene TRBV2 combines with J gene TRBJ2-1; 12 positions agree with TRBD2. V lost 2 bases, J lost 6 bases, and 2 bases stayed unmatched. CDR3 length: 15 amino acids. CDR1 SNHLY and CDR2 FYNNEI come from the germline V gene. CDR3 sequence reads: CASSELAGGLNEQFF. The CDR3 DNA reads TGTGCCAGCAGTGAACTAGCGGGGGGGCTCAATGAGCAGTTCTTC.

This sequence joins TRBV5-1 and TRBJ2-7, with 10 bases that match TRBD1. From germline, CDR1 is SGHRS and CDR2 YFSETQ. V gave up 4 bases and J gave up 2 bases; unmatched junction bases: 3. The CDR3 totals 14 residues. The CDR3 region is CASSPGTGAYEQYF. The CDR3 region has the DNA TGCGCCAGCAGCCCCGGGACAGGGGCCTACGAGCAGTACTTC. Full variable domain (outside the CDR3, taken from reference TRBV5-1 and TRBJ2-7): KAGVTQTPRYLIKTRGQQVTLSCSPISGHRSVSWYQQTPGQGLQFLFEYFSETQRNKGNFPGRFSGRQFSNSRSEMNVSTLELGDSALYLCASSPGTGAYEQYFGPGTRLTVT.

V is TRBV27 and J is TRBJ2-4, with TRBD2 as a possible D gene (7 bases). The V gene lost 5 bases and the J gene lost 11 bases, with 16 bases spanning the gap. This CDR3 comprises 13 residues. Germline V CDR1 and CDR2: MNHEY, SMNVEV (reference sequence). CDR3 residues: CASSLAGARVQYF. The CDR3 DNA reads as TGTGCCAGCAGTCTCGCGGGGGCGAGGGTTCAGTACTTC.

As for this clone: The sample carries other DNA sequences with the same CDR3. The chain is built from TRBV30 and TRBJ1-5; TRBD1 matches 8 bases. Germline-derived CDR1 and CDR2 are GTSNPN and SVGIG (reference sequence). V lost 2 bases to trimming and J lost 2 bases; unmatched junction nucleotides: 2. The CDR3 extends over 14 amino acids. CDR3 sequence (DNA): TGTGCCTGGAGTCAGGGGGCTGGCAATCAGCCCCAGCATTTT. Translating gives CAWSQGAGNQPQHF.

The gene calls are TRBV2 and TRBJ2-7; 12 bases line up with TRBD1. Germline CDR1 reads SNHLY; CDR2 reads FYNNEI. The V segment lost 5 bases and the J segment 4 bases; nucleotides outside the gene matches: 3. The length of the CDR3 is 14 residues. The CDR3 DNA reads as TGTGCCAGCAGTTGGGGACAGGGGGCTTACGAGCAGTACTTC. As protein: CASSWGQGAYEQYF.

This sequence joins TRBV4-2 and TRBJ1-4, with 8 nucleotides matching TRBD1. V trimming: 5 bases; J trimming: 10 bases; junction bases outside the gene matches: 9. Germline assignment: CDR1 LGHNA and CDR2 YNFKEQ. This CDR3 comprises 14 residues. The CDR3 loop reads CASSFPGQEGKLFF. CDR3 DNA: TGTGCCAGCAGCTTTCCGGGACAGGAAGGAAAACTGTTTTTT.

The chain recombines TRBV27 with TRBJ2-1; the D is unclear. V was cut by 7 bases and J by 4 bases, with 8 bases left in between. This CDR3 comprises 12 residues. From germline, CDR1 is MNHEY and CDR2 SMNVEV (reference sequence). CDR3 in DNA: TGTGCCAGCAAGCGAGGATACAATGAGCAGTTCTTC. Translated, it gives CASKRGYNEQFF.